This TCR beta chain was recorded in a study of cytomegalovirus exposure and HLA in healthy donors. The study, taken as a whole, reports: Among TCR sequences, most were rare, though some public TCRs appeared in many donors. Listed as cytomegalovirus-associated were around 160 TCR beta chains.

The CDR3 loop spans 17 amino acids. The germline V gene encodes CDR1 LNHDA and CDR2 SQIVND (reference sequence). The V end lost 1 base, the J end lost 0 bases, and 13 bases lay between the germline ends. Of note for this clone: Its specificity is unknown.

The repertoire was sequenced with immunoSEQ multiplex PCR; TCRdb's copy has only in-frame clones and lacks some. This sample carries 250,000 to 400,000 clones, around 90% of them seen once, and the ten largest clones take approximately 0.95%. The specimen sequenced was PBMCs. This receptor was taken from a man younger than 45 in good health and CMV-seronegative. The V call is TRBV19, the J call TRBJ1-5, with D unclear. CDR3 in amino acids: CASSIGAPYYSNQPQHF. The CDR3 coding sequence is TGTGCCAGTAGTATAGGGGCACCCTATTATAGCAATCAGCCCCAGCATTTT.